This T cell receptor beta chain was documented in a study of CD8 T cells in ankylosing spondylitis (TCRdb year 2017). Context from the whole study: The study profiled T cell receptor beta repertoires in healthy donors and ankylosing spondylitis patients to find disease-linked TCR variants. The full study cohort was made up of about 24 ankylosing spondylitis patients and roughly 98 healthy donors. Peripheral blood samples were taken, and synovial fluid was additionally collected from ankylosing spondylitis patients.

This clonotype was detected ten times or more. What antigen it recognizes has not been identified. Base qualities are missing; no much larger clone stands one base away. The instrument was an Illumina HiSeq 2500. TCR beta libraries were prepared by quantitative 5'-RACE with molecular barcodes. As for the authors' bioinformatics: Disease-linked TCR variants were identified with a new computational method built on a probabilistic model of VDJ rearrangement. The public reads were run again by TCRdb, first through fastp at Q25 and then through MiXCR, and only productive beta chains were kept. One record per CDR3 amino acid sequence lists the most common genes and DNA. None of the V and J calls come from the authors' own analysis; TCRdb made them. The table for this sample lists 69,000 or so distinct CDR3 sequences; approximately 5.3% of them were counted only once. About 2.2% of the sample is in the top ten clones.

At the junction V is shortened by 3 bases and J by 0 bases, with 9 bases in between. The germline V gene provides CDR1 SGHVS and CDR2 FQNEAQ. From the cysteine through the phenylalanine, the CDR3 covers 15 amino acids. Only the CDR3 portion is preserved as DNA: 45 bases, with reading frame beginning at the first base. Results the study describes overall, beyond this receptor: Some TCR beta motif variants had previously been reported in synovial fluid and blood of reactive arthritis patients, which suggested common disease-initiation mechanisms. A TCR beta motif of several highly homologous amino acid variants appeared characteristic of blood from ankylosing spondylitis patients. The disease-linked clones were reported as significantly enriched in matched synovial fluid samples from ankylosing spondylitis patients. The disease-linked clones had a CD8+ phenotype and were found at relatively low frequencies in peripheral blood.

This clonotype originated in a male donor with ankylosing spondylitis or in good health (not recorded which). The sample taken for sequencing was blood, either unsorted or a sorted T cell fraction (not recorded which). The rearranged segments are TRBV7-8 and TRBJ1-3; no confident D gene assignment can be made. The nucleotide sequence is TGTGCCAGCAGCTTTGAAGTGAGCTCTGGAAACACCATATATTTT. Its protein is CASSFEVSSGNTIYF.